This T cell receptor beta chain was identified during a study of sequential checkpoint blockade in melanoma. At the level of the study: Randomization was 1:1 between first-line nivolumab→ipilimumab and ipilimumab→nivolumab.

Trimming stripped 3 bases from V and 4 bases from J, with 13 bases between. Germline V gene data show CDR1 as PRHDT and CDR2 as FYEKMQ (reference sequence). The CDR3 extends over 15 amino acids. Specified treatment: randomized to nivolumab then ipilimumab (arm A) or the reverse (arm B). DNA-damaging chemotherapy had not been given to any patient beforehand. From thawed PBMCs, live CD3+CD8+ cells negative for CD19 and CD56 were sorted. TCRdb keeps only in-frame clones here, not all; method: immunoSEQ multiplex PCR. Seen here are several thousand clones, roughly 78% observed once, and the top ten hold about 24%.

The TCR sequence derives from a human donor with melanoma. Sample: CD8+ T cells sorted from blood (inferred from file names), taken from a patient given nivolumab and ipilimumab in sequence. The chain is built from TRBV13 and TRBJ2-1, with D possibly being TRBD2 (5 bases). CDR3 region: CASSLVGGGYNEQFF. DNA of the CDR3: TGTGCCAGCAGCTTGGTGGGTGGCGGGTACAATGAGCAGTTCTTC.